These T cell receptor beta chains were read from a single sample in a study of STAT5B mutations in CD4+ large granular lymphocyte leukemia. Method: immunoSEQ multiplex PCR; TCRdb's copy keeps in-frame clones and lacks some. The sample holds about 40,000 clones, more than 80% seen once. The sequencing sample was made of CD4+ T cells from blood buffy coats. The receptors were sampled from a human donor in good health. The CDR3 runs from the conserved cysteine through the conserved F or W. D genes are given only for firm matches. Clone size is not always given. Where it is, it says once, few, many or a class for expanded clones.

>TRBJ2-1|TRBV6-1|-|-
TGTGCCAGCAGGATCCGGGCAGGGGGGAATGAGCAGTTCTTC
CASRIRAGGNEQFF
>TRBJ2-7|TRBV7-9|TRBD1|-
TGTGCCAGCAGCCCCGCGACAGGGGAAAGGGAGCAGTACTTC
CASSPATGEREQYF
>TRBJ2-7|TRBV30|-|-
TGTGCCTGCCACTACCGAGGGAATTACGAGCAGTACTTC
CACHYRGNYEQYF
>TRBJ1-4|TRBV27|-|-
TGTGCCAGCCGTGGGGTGGGTGAAAAACTGTTTTTT
CASRGVGEKLFF
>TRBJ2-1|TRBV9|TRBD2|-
TGTGCCAGCAGCGTAGCGATGAGCGGGAGCCACAATGAGCAGTTCTTC
CASSVAMSGSHNEQFF
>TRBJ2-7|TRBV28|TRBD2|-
TGTGCCAGCAGTACCTTAATGAGCGGGGGGGCCGGGTTAAGTTCCTACGAGCAGTACTTC
CASSTLMSGGAGLSSYEQYF
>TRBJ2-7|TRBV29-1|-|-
TGCAGCGTTAAAGGGCCGGGGGAGCAGTACTTC
CSVKGPGEQYF
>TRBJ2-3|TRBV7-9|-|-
TGTGCCAGCAGCTTGGACCCCCCAGATACGCAGTATTTT
CASSLDPPDTQYF
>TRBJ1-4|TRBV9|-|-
TGTGCCAGCAGCGTAGGTGGGGGGTTTAATGAAAAACTGTTTTTT
CASSVGGGFNEKLFF
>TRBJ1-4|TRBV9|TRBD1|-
TGTGCCAGCAGCGCCCCCGGACAGGGACGATTTGGCGAAAAACTGTTTTTT
CASSAPGQGRFGEKLFF
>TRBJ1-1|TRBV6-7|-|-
TGTGCCAGCCCATTCGAGAAGGTTGCTGAAGCTTTCTTT
CASPFEKVAEAFF
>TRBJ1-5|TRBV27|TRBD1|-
TGTGCCAGCAGTTCAGACAGGGGCAATCAGCCCCAGCATTTT
CASSSDRGNQPQHF
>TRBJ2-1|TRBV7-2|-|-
TGTGCCAGCAGCTTAGCGGAAAATCGGGGGGCCAGCTCCTACAATGAGCAGTTCTTC
CASSLAENRGASSYNEQFF
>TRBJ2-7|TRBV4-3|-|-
TGCGCCAGCAGCCAGGATCTCTTCCGGGAGAACGAGCAGTACTTC
CASSQDLFRENEQYF
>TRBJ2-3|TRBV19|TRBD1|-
TGTGCCAGTAGTGACAGGGGGCAAGATACGCAGTATTTT
CASSDRGQDTQYF
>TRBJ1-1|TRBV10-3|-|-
TGTGCCATCCGGAGGGGACTCAACACTGAAGCTTTCTTT
CAIRRGLNTEAFF
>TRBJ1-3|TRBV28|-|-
TGTGCCAGCACCCAAGGGGGGAGCTCTGGAAACACCATATATTTT
CASTQGGSSGNTIYF
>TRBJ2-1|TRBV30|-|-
TGTGCCTGGAGGGCTTATGAGGAGCAGTTCTTC
CAWRAYEEQFF
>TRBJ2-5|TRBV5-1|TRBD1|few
TGCGCCAGCAGCAACGGACAGGGCGGACAAGAGACCCAGTACTTC
CASSNGQGGQETQYF
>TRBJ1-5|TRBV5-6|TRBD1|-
TGTGCCAGCAGCTTTCAGGGGGCGAGCAATCAGCCCCAGCATTTT
CASSFQGASNQPQHF
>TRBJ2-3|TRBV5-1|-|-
TGCGCCAGCAGCCAGGTGCCAGGGGACCTCCTTCGATCCACAGATACGCAGTATTTT
CASSQVPGDLLRSTDTQYF
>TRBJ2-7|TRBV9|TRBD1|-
TGTGCCAGCAGCGTAGTTGGGGACAGTACCTACGAGCAGTACTTC
CASSVVGDSTYEQYF
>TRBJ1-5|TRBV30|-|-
TGTGCCTGGAGCGCAGGGGACCGCCGCAATCAGCCCCAGCATTTT
CAWSAGDRRNQPQHF
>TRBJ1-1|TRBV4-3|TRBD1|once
TGCGCCAGCAGCCCAGAAGGGACAGGCCAAGAAGCTTTCTTT
CASSPEGTGQEAFF
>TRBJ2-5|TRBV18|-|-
TGTGCCAGCTCACCATTGGCCTCATCCGAGACCCAGTACTTC
CASSPLASSETQYF
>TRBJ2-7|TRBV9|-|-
TGTGCCAGCAGCGTAGTGTACCTTGCTCCCCGTTCCTACGAGCAGTACTTC
CASSVVYLAPRSYEQYF
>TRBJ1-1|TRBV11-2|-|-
TGTGCCAGCAGCCGGACAGAGAACACTGAAGCTTTCTTT
CASSRTENTEAFF
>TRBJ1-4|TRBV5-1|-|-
TGCGCCAGCAGCTTGACACCAGCCTCTTCAACTAATGAAAAACTGTTTTTT
CASSLTPASSTNEKLFF
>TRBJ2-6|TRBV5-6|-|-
TGTGCCAGCAGCTTGGCCAGAGCTGGGGCCAACGTCCTGACTTTC
CASSLARAGANVLTF
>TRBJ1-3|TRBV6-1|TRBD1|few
TGTGCCACTACACCGGACAGGGTGGCTGGAAACACCATATATTTT
CATTPDRVAGNTIYF
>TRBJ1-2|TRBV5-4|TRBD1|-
TGTGCCAGCAGCGTGAACAGGGGGCAAGAAGGCTACACCTTC
CASSVNRGQEGYTF
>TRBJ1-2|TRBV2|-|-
TGTGCCAGCAGTGAATTATCGGAGAGCTACACCTTC
CASSELSESYTF
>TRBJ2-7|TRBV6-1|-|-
TGTGCCAGCAGCTCAGCGAGCCTCTCCTACGAGCAGTACTTC
CASSSASLSYEQYF
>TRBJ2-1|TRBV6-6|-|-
TGTGCCAGCAGTCGGGGGGACAGTTACAATGAGCAGTTCTTC
CASSRGDSYNEQFF
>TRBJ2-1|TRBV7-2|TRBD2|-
TGTGCCAGCAGACTCACTAGCGGCCCCTACAATGAGCAGTTCTTC
CASRLTSGPYNEQFF